This TCR beta chain is from a study of CD8 T cells in ankylosing spondylitis. The table lists this clonotype with many counts. The CDR3 runs to 11 residues. Germline assignment: CDR1 LNHDA and CDR2 SQIVND (reference sequence). Trimming pared 10 bases from V and 0 bases from J, leaving 3 bases between. TCRdb ran MiXCR on the 5' RACE reads and lists one entry per CDR3 protein. The data show some 130,000 distinct CDR3 sequences, roughly 6.6% seen once. This sequence joins TRBV19 and TRBJ2-2; D ambiguous. This clonotype was obtained from a female donor with ankylosing spondylitis or in good health (not recorded which). Sample: blood, either unsorted or a sorted T cell fraction (not recorded which). The CDR3 loop is CATSNTGELFF. The CDR3 DNA sequence: TGTGCCACCTCGAACACCGGGGAGCTGTTTTTT. Full variable domain (rest looked up from reference TRBV19 and TRBJ2-2): DGGITQSPKYLFRKEGQNVTLSCEQNLNHDAMYWYRQDPGQGLRLIYYSQIVNDFQKGDIAEGYSVSREKKESFPLTVTSAQKNPTAFYLCATSNTGELFFGEGSRLTVL.